A single sample is the source of the 27 T cell receptor beta chains below, sequenced in a study of radiotherapy plus CTLA-4 blockade in lung cancer. Clones were read by immunoSEQ multiplex PCR, and TCRdb kept only the in-frame ones, dropping some. The sample contains tens of thousands of clones, around 73% of which appear only once. This specimen consisted of peripheral blood, obtained from a patient treated with radiotherapy plus ipilimumab. The receptors originated from a human donor with non-small cell lung cancer who had a complete response to radiotherapy plus ipilimumab.

The J gene is TRBJ1-2, the V gene TRBV14; D not certain. With 0 bases removed from V and 4 bases from J, the gap between germline ends came to 6 bases. Germline V gene sequence: CDR1 SGHDN, CDR2 FVKESK. There are 13 residues in the CDR3. CDR3 loop: CASSQDLSYGYTF. DNA for the CDR3: TGTGCCAGCAGCCAAGATCTGTCCTATGGCTACACCTTC.

This clone was seen only once. The chain joins TRBV10-3 to TRBJ1-3; no clear D gene. Looked up from germline, CDR1 is ENHRY and CDR2 is SYGVKD. Deletions cut 7 bases from V and 4 bases from J, with 11 bases between. This CDR3 is built from 13 residues. The CDR3 protein is CAITPASGNTIYF. As DNA, the CDR3 is TGTGCCATCACCCCGGCCTCGGGAAACACCATATATTTT.

This clone has a handful of counts. The CDR3 region has the DNA TGTGCCAGTAGTACCACACCGACCGGGGAGCTGTTTTTT. Translation gives CASSTTPTGELFF. This chain connects TRBV19 to TRBJ2-2, with D unresolved. CDR3 size: 13 residues. CDR1 is LNHDA, CDR2 SQIVND, per germline (reference sequence). The V end was cut by 4 bases, the J end by 5 bases, with 8 bases between.

The V call is TRBV5-8, the J call TRBJ1-5; 7 nucleotides align to TRBD1. The length of the CDR3 is 16 residues. The V gene's germline CDR1 is SGHTS and CDR2 YDEGEE. Losses at the gene ends were 4 bases for V and 4 bases for J; bases not matched to a gene: 11. The CDR3 sequence is CASSAYSGTENQPQHF. The CDR3 DNA reads TGTGCCAGCAGCGCTTATTCCGGGACAGAGAATCAGCCCCAGCATTTT.

The rearrangement joins TRBV11-3 to TRBJ2-1; 11 nucleotides agree with TRBD2. CDR1 is SGHNT, CDR2 YENEEA, per germline. The V gene end was trimmed by 1 base and the J gene end by 5 bases; junction bases not matched to a gene: 1. The CDR3 is 15 amino acids. The CDR3 protein is CASSLVLAGDNEQFF. The CDR3 DNA sequence: TGTGCCAGCAGCTTAGTACTAGCGGGAGACAATGAGCAGTTCTTC.

This clone was observed a single time. The rearrangement uses TRBV18 and TRBJ1-1; D is unresolved. CDR1 and CDR2 (germline): KGHSH, LQKENI. Trimming removed 2 bases at V and 10 bases at J, with 17 bases between. This CDR3 has 14 amino acids. CDR3 in amino acids: CASSPGEGYKGAFF. The CDR3 DNA is TGTGCCAGCTCACCAGGAGAAGGCTATAAGGGAGCTTTCTTT. The entire variable domain, with the rest obtained from reference TRBV18 and TRBJ1-1, is as follows: NAGVMQNPRHLVRRRGQEARLRCSPMKGHSHVYWYRQLPEEGLKFMVYLQKENIIDESGMPKERFSAEFPKEGPSILRIQQVVRGDSAAYFCASSPGEGYKGAFFGQGTRLTVV.

The chain combines TRBV6-1 with TRBJ2-7, with D tentatively TRBD2 (5 bases). The CDR3 has 14 amino acids. CDR1 and CDR2 from the germline V gene are MNHNS and SASEGT. V was clipped by 3 bases and J by 2 bases, with 11 bases between them. Here the CDR3 reads CASSDTGMAYEQYF. DNA for the CDR3: TGTGCCAGCAGTGACACGGGGATGGCCTACGAGCAGTACTTC.

This clone was seen a handful of times. The V and J genes are TRBV7-9 and TRBJ2-2; TRBD2 agrees at 13 bases. Germline CDR1 reads SEHNR; CDR2 reads FQNEAQ (reference sequence). This CDR3 has 16 amino acids. The ends lost 5 bases at V and 1 base at J; junction bases unmatched: 1. CDR3 loop: CASSGLAGVNTGELFF. In DNA form, the CDR3 reads TGTGCCAGCAGCGGACTAGCGGGGGTGAACACCGGGGAGCTGTTTTTT.

V gene TRBV6-6 combines with J gene TRBJ2-7; 9 bases agree with TRBD1. V shed 2 bases, J shed 4 bases, and the junction held 3 bases outside the gene matches. Germline V lookup: CDR1 MNHNY, CDR2 SVGAGI (reference sequence). CDR3 size: 14 residues. The CDR3 coding sequence is TGTGCCAGCAGTTACCGACAGGGGGGATACGAGCAGTACTTC. Translating gives CASSYRQGGYEQYF.

The chain joins TRBV18 to TRBJ1-1; 8 positions agree with TRBD1. The CDR3 covers 15 residues. Germline loops: CDR1 KGHSH, CDR2 LQKENI. The V gene end was trimmed by 0 bases and the J gene end by 5 bases; junction bases not matched to a gene: 5. CDR3 bases: TGTGCCAGCTCACCACCCGGCGGACAGGGAACTGAAGCTTTCTTT. This codes for CASSPPGGQGTEAFF.

The V and J genes are TRBV7-9 and TRBJ1-5, with 8 bases fitting TRBD1. Germline CDR1 is SEHNR and CDR2 is FQNEAQ (reference sequence). There are 14 residues in the CDR3. The junction had 4 bases not matched to a gene; V was cut back by 5 bases and J by 4 bases. The CDR3 DNA reads TGTGCCAGCAGCGTGGGACAGGATAATCAGCCCCAGCATTTT. Translated: CASSVGQDNQPQHF.

J is TRBJ2-4 and V is TRBV4-1; 11 bases match TRBD1. J lost 8 bases, V lost 3 bases, and 12 bases had no gene match. CDR3 length equals 17 residues. Germline CDR1 is MGHRA and CDR2 is YSYEKL. Here the CDR3 DNA reads TGCGCCAGCAGCCAGCAACCGGACAGGGGGCCTGCGGACATTCAGTACTTC. Its translation is CASSQQPDRGPADIQYF.

V usage is TRBV7-6 and J usage is TRBJ1-1; D is possibly TRBD1 (6 bases). Germline CDR1 reads SGHVS; CDR2 reads FNYEAQ. Trimming took off 1 base at V and 0 bases at J, with 15 bases between the two ends. This CDR3 has 17 residues. The CDR3 DNA is TGTGCCAGCAGCTTAGGTGGGGGGCCCTCGGTGAACACTGAAGCTTTCTTT. Amino acid sequence: CASSLGGGPSVNTEAFF.

CDR3 amino acids: CAWNPMGDTQYF. CDR3 DNA: TGTGCCTGGAACCCGATGGGCGATACGCAGTATTTT. This chain connects TRBV30 to TRBJ2-3; D not certain. CDR3 length equals 12 residues. V was cut by 4 bases and J by 6 bases, with 11 bases left in between. Germline CDR1 GTSNPN, CDR2 SVGIG (reference sequence).

This sequence joins TRBV7-9 and TRBJ2-1; 15 bases agree with TRBD2. Looked up from germline, CDR1 is SEHNR and CDR2 is FQNEAQ (reference sequence). The V segment lost 5 bases and the J segment 8 bases; nucleotides outside the gene matches: 4. The CDR3 runs 15 residues. CDR3 region: CASSQGLAGGDEQFF. For the CDR3, the DNA is TGTGCCAGCAGCCAGGGACTAGCGGGAGGCGATGAGCAGTTCTTC. The variable domain in full, completed from reference TRBV7-9 and TRBJ2-1, reads DTGVSQNPRHKITKRGQNVTFRCDPISEHNRLYWYRQTLGQGPEFLTYFQNEAQLEKSRLLSDRFSAERPKGSFSTLEIQRTEQGDSAMYLCASSQGLAGGDEQFFGPGTRLTVL.

V and J are TRBV7-9 and TRBJ2-1, with D tentatively TRBD2 (5 bases). This CDR3 is 18 amino acids long. CDR1 SEHNR and CDR2 FQNEAQ come from the germline V gene (reference sequence). V was pared by 2 bases and J by 0 bases, with 17 bases between. The CDR3: CASSLSTVASRSYNEQFF. In nucleotides, the CDR3 is TGTGCCAGCAGCTTATCAACAGTGGCTAGCCGCTCCTACAATGAGCAGTTCTTC.

The chain employs TRBV27 and TRBJ1-5, with a tentative D call TRBD1 (6 bases). V shed 0 bases and J shed 4 bases, with 13 bases lying between them. This CDR3 is built from 16 residues. Germline V gives CDR1 MNHEY, CDR2 SMNVEV (reference sequence). CDR3 bases: TGTGCCAGCAGTTTATCATCGGGGGCAGGGAATCAGCCCCAGCATTTT. Translated, it gives CASSLSSGAGNQPQHF.

The rearrangement joins TRBV12-5 to TRBJ2-1, with TRBD1 matching over 11 bases. The CDR3 extends over 15 amino acids. With 5 bases clipped from V and 3 bases from J, the junction kept 3 bases outside the gene matches. Germline V gene data show CDR1 as LGHNT and CDR2 as FRNRAP. CDR3 sequence: CASGPGQGVYNEQFF. For the CDR3, the DNA is TGTGCTAGTGGTCCGGGACAGGGGGTCTACAATGAGCAGTTCTTC.

Concerning this clone: At one of its ends the junction is not consistent with the germline gene, which may arise from a read error. The rearrangement joins TRBV7-7 to TRBJ1-4; D ambiguous. CDR3 length: 13 residues. Germline V gives CDR1 SSHAT, CDR2 FNYEAQ (reference sequence). CDR3 loop: CASSPGSNEKLFF. In DNA, the CDR3 is TGTGCTAGCAGCCCCGGGAGTAATGAAAAACTGTTTTTT.

The rearrangement uses TRBV5-6 and TRBJ2-6; D tentatively reads TRBD1 or TRBD2 (6 bases each). The CDR3 runs 17 residues. Per germline, CDR1 SGHDT and CDR2 YYEEEE. The ends were cut back, 6 bases at V and 2 bases at J, with 18 bases in the middle. CDR3 DNA: TGTGCCAGCACCCTAGGGGGGAGAAGGGCTGGGGCCAACGTCCTGACTTTC. This gives the protein CASTLGGRRAGANVLTF.

Written as DNA, the CDR3 is TGCGCCAGCAGTGAGCGGCGTACATATGGCTACACCTTC. Its protein product is CASSERRTYGYTF. The chain couples TRBV10-2 to TRBJ1-2; no clear D gene. Trimming stripped 2 bases from V and 5 bases from J, with 9 bases between. Germline loops: CDR1 WSHSY, CDR2 SAAADI. There are 13 residues in the CDR3.

This chain links TRBV6-5 with TRBJ1-1, with D possibly matching TRBD1 (5 bases). The germline V and J ends were trimmed by 7 bases and 4 bases, with 13 bases remaining between them. The CDR3 covers 13 residues. CDR1 is MNHEY, CDR2 SVGAGI, per germline. This CDR3 is CASTLGGTTEAFF. The CDR3 coding sequence is TGTGCCAGCACCCTAGGAGGGACCACTGAAGCTTTCTTT.

V and J are TRBV27 and TRBJ1-2, with 9 positions matching TRBD1. V shed 6 bases and J 4 bases; nucleotides not matched to a gene: 6. The CDR3 is 14 amino acids. Germline V gives CDR1 MNHEY, CDR2 SMNVEV (reference sequence). CDR3 coding DNA: TGTGCCAGCAGAACAGGGGGCATCGGCTATGGCTACACCTTC. Protein sequence: CASRTGGIGYGYTF.

The rearrangement uses TRBV5-1 and TRBJ1-1; the D is unclear. Trimming took off 3 bases at V and 3 bases at J, with 9 bases between the two ends. The CDR3 covers 13 residues. Germline V gene data show CDR1 as SGHRS and CDR2 as YFSETQ. The CDR3 DNA follows: TGCGCCAGCAGCTCCGGACTCTACACTGAAGCTTTCTTT. Translated: CASSSGLYTEAFF. Drawing the rest from reference TRBV5-1 and TRBJ1-1, the complete variable domain is KAGVTQTPRYLIKTRGQQVTLSCSPISGHRSVSWYQQTPGQGLQFLFEYFSETQRNKGNFPGRFSGRQFSNSRSEMNVSTLELGDSALYLCASSSGLYTEAFFGQGTRLTVV.

The rearrangement links TRBV5-1 to TRBJ1-2; 10 bases are a match to TRBD1. CDR3 length: 16 amino acids. Losses at the gene ends were 4 bases for V and 4 bases for J; bases not matched to a gene: 10. Germline V gene sequence: CDR1 SGHRS, CDR2 YFSETQ. The DNA of the CDR3 is TGCGCCAGCAGCCGGGACAGGGGAGGAAATAGCTATGGCTACACCTTC. It is translated as CASSRDRGGNSYGYTF.

The chain recombines TRBV11-3 with TRBJ2-5, with no clear D. CDR1 SGHNT and CDR2 YENEEA come from the germline V gene. Trimming stripped 5 bases from V and 2 bases from J, with 6 bases between. CDR3 length equals 12 residues. In DNA form, the CDR3 reads TGTGCCAGCAGCGGCAGGCAAGAGACCCAGTACTTC. Its translation: CASSGRQETQYF.

This rearrangement joins TRBV18 to TRBJ1-5, with D unclear. The length of the CDR3 is 13 residues. The V gene lost 2 bases and the J gene lost 7 bases, with 9 bases spanning the gap. CDR1 is KGHSH, CDR2 LQKENI, per germline. DNA for the CDR3: TGTGCCAGCTCACCATCTGTCTCCCAGCCCCAGCATTTT. This codes for CASSPSVSQPQHF.